The rows below give T cell receptor beta chains drawn from one sample of a study of OX40 agonist ivuxolimab in advanced cancers. The table came from immunoSEQ multiplex PCR; TCRdb's copy has only in-frame clones and leaves some out. The sample records about 15,000 clones, approximately 87% being singletons. This sample comprised CD4+ or CD8+ T cells sorted from blood, obtained in a trial of the OX40 agonist ivuxolimab. Every receptor here comes from an adult with an advanced solid tumor such as melanoma, head and neck, liver or kidney cancer. CDR3s include the opening cysteine and the closing phenylalanine or tryptophan. D genes are given only for firm matches. The size of a clone is reported for some rows only, either as once, few or many, or as a class for expanded clones.

v_call: TRBV5-1
d_call: .
clone_size: .
j_call: TRBJ2-2
cdr3_length: 13
cdr3_aa: CASSYYSTGELFF
cdr3_nt: TGCGCCAGCAGTTACTATTCCACCGGGGAGCTGTTTTTT

v_call: TRBV19
d_call: .
clone_size: .
j_call: TRBJ2-3
cdr3_length: 14
cdr3_aa: CASSIVQEADTQYF
cdr3_nt: TGTGCCAGTAGTATAGTTCAAGAGGCAGATACGCAGTATTTT

v_call: TRBV28
d_call: TRBD1
clone_size: .
j_call: TRBJ1-1
cdr3_length: 13
cdr3_aa: CASSSGGYTEAFF
cdr3_nt: TGTGCCAGCAGTTCAGGGGGATACACTGAAGCTTTCTTT

v_call: TRBV25-1
d_call: .
clone_size: once
j_call: TRBJ1-2
cdr3_length: 13
cdr3_aa: CASSEQGKDGYTF
cdr3_nt: TGTGCCAGCAGTGAACAGGGGAAGGATGGCTACACCTTC

v_call: TRBV5-1
d_call: TRBD1
clone_size: .
j_call: TRBJ1-1
cdr3_length: 15
cdr3_aa: CASSLGDRMNTEAFF
cdr3_nt: TGCGCCAGCAGCTTGGGGGACAGAATGAACACTGAAGCTTTCTTT

v_call: TRBV5-6
d_call: TRBD1
clone_size: .
j_call: TRBJ2-5
cdr3_length: 13
cdr3_aa: CASSLTDRETQYF
cdr3_nt: TGTGCCAGCAGCTTGACGGACAGGGAGACCCAGTACTTC

v_call: TRBV10-3
d_call: .
clone_size: .
j_call: TRBJ1-1
cdr3_length: 12
cdr3_aa: CAIGRENTEAFF
cdr3_nt: TGTGCCATCGGACGGGAGAACACTGAAGCTTTCTTT

v_call: TRBV5-1
d_call: .
clone_size: .
j_call: TRBJ2-7
cdr3_length: 20
cdr3_aa: CASSLALRTGQNERDYEQYF
cdr3_nt: TGCGCCAGCAGCTTGGCTCTTAGGACCGGACAGAATGAAAGGGACTACGAGCAGTACTTC

v_call: TRBV4-3
d_call: TRBD1
clone_size: few
j_call: TRBJ2-7
cdr3_length: 15
cdr3_aa: CASSQNEGAPYEQYF
cdr3_nt: TGCGCCAGCAGCCAAAACGAGGGGGCCCCCTACGAGCAGTACTTC

v_call: TRBV7-2
d_call: .
clone_size: .
j_call: TRBJ2-7
cdr3_length: 15
cdr3_aa: CASSSVGGGTYEQYF
cdr3_nt: TGTGCCAGCAGCTCAGTAGGGGGGGGGACCTACGAGCAGTACTTC

v_call: TRBV12-5
d_call: .
clone_size: .
j_call: TRBJ1-2
cdr3_length: 15
cdr3_aa: CASGIRAGAWNGYTF
cdr3_nt: TGTGCTAGTGGCATCCGGGCCGGCGCCTGGAACGGCTACACCTTC

v_call: TRBV6-5
d_call: TRBD1
clone_size: .
j_call: TRBJ1-1
cdr3_length: 15
cdr3_aa: CASSITGTGDTEAFF
cdr3_nt: TGTGCCAGCAGTATTACCGGGACAGGGGACACTGAAGCTTTCTTT

v_call: TRBV7-2
d_call: .
clone_size: .
j_call: TRBJ2-7
cdr3_length: 15
cdr3_aa: CASSPNSAAAYEQYF
cdr3_nt: TGTGCCAGCAGCCCGAATTCGGCTGCCGCCTACGAGCAGTACTTC

v_call: TRBV4-2
d_call: TRBD1
clone_size: .
j_call: TRBJ1-1
cdr3_length: 18
cdr3_aa: CASSQLKGIGGMNTEAFF
cdr3_nt: TGTGCCAGCAGCCAATTAAAGGGAATAGGGGGCATGAACACTGAAGCTTTCTTT

v_call: TRBV11-2
d_call: TRBD1
clone_size: .
j_call: TRBJ1-1
cdr3_length: 13
cdr3_aa: CASRRDSVSEAFF
cdr3_nt: TGTGCCAGCCGCCGGGACAGTGTGTCTGAAGCTTTCTTT

v_call: TRBV4-2
d_call: TRBD2
clone_size: .
j_call: TRBJ2-5
cdr3_length: 15
cdr3_aa: CASSQGAGGRETQYF
cdr3_nt: TGTGCCAGCAGCCAAGGGGCGGGGGGCAGAGAGACCCAGTACTTC

v_call: TRBV18
d_call: .
clone_size: few
j_call: TRBJ1-5
cdr3_length: 16
cdr3_aa: CASSPEVRGRYQPQHF
cdr3_nt: TGTGCCAGCTCACCAGAGGTCAGGGGCCGATATCAGCCCCAGCATTTT

v_call: TRBV11-2
d_call: .
clone_size: .
j_call: TRBJ2-1
cdr3_length: 12
cdr3_aa: CASSNHVGAQFF
cdr3_nt: TGTGCCAGCAGCAATCACGTTGGGGCACAGTTCTTC

v_call: TRBV29-1
d_call: .
clone_size: .
j_call: TRBJ2-5
cdr3_length: 10
cdr3_aa: CSVESETQYF
cdr3_nt: TGCAGCGTTGAGTCGGAGACCCAGTACTTC

v_call: TRBV5-4
d_call: TRBD1
clone_size: few
j_call: TRBJ2-7
cdr3_length: 15
cdr3_aa: CASSTPGTGSHEQYF
cdr3_nt: TGTGCCAGCAGCACTCCCGGGACAGGGTCCCACGAGCAGTACTTC

v_call: TRBV4-3
d_call: .
clone_size: .
j_call: TRBJ2-2
cdr3_length: 17
cdr3_aa: CASSLSPGAANTGELFF
cdr3_nt: TGCGCCAGCAGCCTATCTCCAGGGGCTGCGAACACCGGGGAGCTGTTTTTT

v_call: TRBV19
d_call: .
clone_size: once
j_call: TRBJ2-2
cdr3_length: 15
cdr3_aa: CASSIHRSVTGELFF
cdr3_nt: TGTGCCAGTAGTATCCATCGGAGCGTCACCGGGGAGCTGTTTTTT

v_call: TRBV2
d_call: .
clone_size: .
j_call: TRBJ1-2
cdr3_length: 13
cdr3_aa: CASYRATNYGYTF
cdr3_nt: TGTGCCAGCTACAGAGCTACTAACTATGGCTACACCTTC

v_call: TRBV5-1
d_call: TRBD1
clone_size: .
j_call: TRBJ2-5
cdr3_length: 16
cdr3_aa: CASSPRTGTAKETQYF
cdr3_nt: TGCGCCAGCAGCCCTAGAACCGGGACAGCGAAAGAGACCCAGTACTTC

v_call: TRBV7-6
d_call: .
clone_size: .
j_call: TRBJ1-4
cdr3_length: 14
cdr3_aa: CASSRGKEGEKLFF
cdr3_nt: TGTGCCAGCAGCCGAGGGAAGGAGGGGGAAAAACTGTTTTTT

v_call: TRBV19
d_call: TRBD2
clone_size: .
j_call: TRBJ2-7
cdr3_length: 14
cdr3_aa: CASSINLAGYEQYF
cdr3_nt: TGTGCCAGTAGTATCAACCTAGCGGGCTACGAGCAGTACTTC

v_call: TRBV5-1
d_call: .
clone_size: .
j_call: TRBJ1-1
cdr3_length: 14
cdr3_aa: CASSLATRRDEAFF
cdr3_nt: TGCGCCAGCAGCTTGGCCACCAGAAGGGACGAAGCTTTCTTT

v_call: TRBV5-1
d_call: .
clone_size: .
j_call: TRBJ1-6
cdr3_length: 15
cdr3_aa: CASSIETPRSSPLHF
cdr3_nt: TGCGCCAGCAGCATTGAGACGCCTAGAAGTTCACCCCTCCACTTT

v_call: TRBV2
d_call: .
clone_size: .
j_call: TRBJ1-2
cdr3_length: 12
cdr3_aa: CASSEQGFGYTF
cdr3_nt: TGTGCCAGCAGTGAACAGGGGTTCGGCTACACCTTC

v_call: TRBV5-1
d_call: .
clone_size: .
j_call: TRBJ1-1
cdr3_length: 15
cdr3_aa: CASSSEGQSVTEAFF
cdr3_nt: TGCGCCAGCAGCTCCGAAGGACAGTCAGTAACTGAAGCTTTCTTT

v_call: TRBV6-1
d_call: .
clone_size: few
j_call: TRBJ1-1
cdr3_length: 11
cdr3_aa: CASRKNTEAFF
cdr3_nt: TGTGCCAGCAGGAAGAACACTGAAGCTTTCTTT

v_call: TRBV5-8
d_call: TRBD2
clone_size: .
j_call: TRBJ2-3
cdr3_length: 16
cdr3_aa: CASSQRLAGVADTQYF
cdr3_nt: TGTGCCAGCAGCCAGCGACTAGCGGGGGTGGCGGATACGCAGTATTTT

v_call: TRBV6-5
d_call: .
clone_size: .
j_call: TRBJ1-5
cdr3_length: 13
cdr3_aa: CASSPMGSQPQHF
cdr3_nt: TGTGCCAGCAGTCCCATGGGCAGTCAGCCCCAGCATTTT

v_call: TRBV9
d_call: TRBD2
clone_size: .
j_call: TRBJ2-1
cdr3_length: 16
cdr3_aa: CASSPPPGLDYNEQFF
cdr3_nt: TGTGCCAGCAGCCCCCCGCCGGGACTAGACTACAATGAGCAGTTCTTC

v_call: TRBV19
d_call: .
clone_size: .
j_call: TRBJ1-3
cdr3_length: 14
cdr3_aa: CASSISSSGNTIYF
cdr3_nt: TGTGCCAGTAGTATCAGTTCCTCTGGAAACACCATATATTTT

v_call: TRBV7-9
d_call: .
clone_size: .
j_call: TRBJ1-4
cdr3_length: 16
cdr3_aa: CASSFRTGATNEKLFF
cdr3_nt: TGTGCCAGCAGCTTCAGGACGGGAGCAACTAATGAAAAACTGTTTTTT

v_call: TRBV5-5
d_call: TRBD1
clone_size: .
j_call: TRBJ2-3
cdr3_length: 15
cdr3_aa: CASSDWTGSTDTQYF
cdr3_nt: TGTGCCAGCAGCGATTGGACAGGTAGCACAGATACGCAGTATTTT

v_call: TRBV30
d_call: .
clone_size: once
j_call: TRBJ2-3
cdr3_length: 14
cdr3_aa: CASTRQGLPDTQYF
cdr3_nt: TGTGCCTCGACCCGACAGGGACTTCCAGATACGCAGTATTTT

v_call: TRBV4-2
d_call: TRBD1
clone_size: once
j_call: TRBJ1-2
cdr3_length: 16
cdr3_aa: CASSQDGTGVLYGYTF
cdr3_nt: TGTGCCAGCAGCCAAGACGGGACAGGGGTACTCTATGGCTACACCTTC

v_call: TRBV5-1
d_call: .
clone_size: .
j_call: TRBJ2-3
cdr3_length: 16
cdr3_aa: CASSLGSAWGTDTQYF
cdr3_nt: TGCGCCAGCAGCTTGGGGTCAGCCTGGGGAACAGATACGCAGTATTTT

v_call: TRBV7-7
d_call: .
clone_size: .
j_call: TRBJ2-5
cdr3_length: 13
cdr3_aa: CASSLILQETQYF
cdr3_nt: TGTGCTAGCAGCTTAATACTCCAAGAGACCCAGTACTTC

v_call: TRBV7-9
d_call: .
clone_size: .
j_call: TRBJ1-5
cdr3_length: 14
cdr3_aa: CASSSQGPGQPQHF
cdr3_nt: TGTGCCAGCAGCTCCCAGGGGCCGGGTCAGCCCCAGCATTTT

v_call: TRBV6-6
d_call: .
clone_size: .
j_call: TRBJ1-2
cdr3_length: 14
cdr3_aa: CASKGSQANYGYTF
cdr3_nt: TGTGCCAGCAAGGGCAGCCAAGCTAACTATGGCTACACCTTC

v_call: TRBV6-5
d_call: TRBD1
clone_size: .
j_call: TRBJ1-2
cdr3_length: 15
cdr3_aa: CASSSRQGGDYGYTF
cdr3_nt: TGTGCCAGCAGTTCCCGCCAGGGGGGGGACTATGGCTACACCTTC

v_call: TRBV18
d_call: .
clone_size: once
j_call: TRBJ1-1
cdr3_length: 14
cdr3_aa: CASSLDSKNTEAFF
cdr3_nt: TGTGCCAGCTCACTCGACAGTAAGAACACTGAAGCTTTCTTT

v_call: TRBV6-1
d_call: .
clone_size: .
j_call: TRBJ2-1
cdr3_length: 13
cdr3_aa: CASSARTNNEQFF
cdr3_nt: TGTGCCAGCAGCGCTAGAACCAACAATGAGCAGTTCTTC

v_call: TRBV6-5
d_call: TRBD2
clone_size: .
j_call: TRBJ2-5
cdr3_length: 12
cdr3_aa: CASSEPGLAQYF
cdr3_nt: TGTGCCAGCAGTGAACCGGGACTAGCCCAGTACTTC

v_call: TRBV6-6
d_call: .
clone_size: .
j_call: TRBJ1-1
cdr3_length: 13
cdr3_aa: CASSTPGTAEAFF
cdr3_nt: TGTGCCAGCAGTACTCCCGGGACGGCTGAAGCTTTCTTT

v_call: TRBV7-9
d_call: .
clone_size: few
j_call: TRBJ2-5
cdr3_length: 15
cdr3_aa: CASSSTGDPGETQYF
cdr3_nt: TGTGCCAGCAGCTCGACAGGTGACCCAGGGGAGACCCAGTACTTC

v_call: TRBV6-5
d_call: .
clone_size: once
j_call: TRBJ1-6
cdr3_length: 14
cdr3_aa: CASRGGRYNSPLHF
cdr3_nt: TGTGCCAGCAGGGGAGGCAGATATAATTCACCCCTCCACTTT

v_call: TRBV27
d_call: .
clone_size: once
j_call: TRBJ1-6
cdr3_length: 14
cdr3_aa: CASSYGKHNSPLHF
cdr3_nt: TGTGCCAGCAGTTACGGAAAACACAATTCACCCCTCCACTTT

v_call: TRBV7-2
d_call: TRBD1
clone_size: .
j_call: TRBJ1-2
cdr3_length: 15
cdr3_aa: CASSRSGQERTGYTF
cdr3_nt: TGTGCCAGCAGCCGCTCCGGACAGGAAAGAACTGGCTACACCTTC